Following are 9 T cell receptor beta chains from one sample sequenced in a study of T cell responses to AZD1222 COVID-19 vaccine. The method was immunoSEQ multiplex PCR; TCRdb's version includes in-frame clones alone and lacks a portion of them. Here the sample spans approximately 56,000 clones, roughly 85% being singletons. Sequencing was performed on peripheral blood, taken on day 0 of AZD1222 vaccination. These receptor sequences come from an adult in good health.

A few counts support this clone. The genes are TRBV6-5 and TRBJ2-7, with 8 bases fitting TRBD1. The germline V gene has CDR1 MNHEY and CDR2 SVGAGI. Unmatched junction bases numbered 5, after V lost 5 bases and J lost 2 bases. CDR3 length equals 14 residues. The CDR3 DNA follows: TGTGCCAGCAGTCAGGACAGGGCTCCCTACGAGCAGTACTTC. Its translation: CASSQDRAPYEQYF.

The chain is built from TRBV4-2 and TRBJ2-7; D possibly matches TRBD1 or TRBD2 (5 bases each). This CDR3 is 13 amino acids long. The V and J ends lost 4 bases and 5 bases respectively, with 12 bases between them. Germline assignment: CDR1 LGHNA and CDR2 YNFKEQ. Here the CDR3 DNA reads TGTGCCAGCAGCCCGGGACCCAACCACGAGCAGTACTTC. Residues: CASSPGPNHEQYF.

This clone was found many times. The J gene is TRBJ2-7, the V gene TRBV6-2 or TRBV6-3, with TRBD2 matching over 10 bases. Germline V gene data show CDR1 as MNHEY and CDR2 as SVGEGT. V shed 0 bases and J 3 bases; nucleotides not matched to a gene: 5. There are 16 residues in the CDR3. Here the CDR3 reads CASSYSITSGDYEQYF. Written as DNA, the CDR3 is TGTGCCAGCAGTTACTCGATTACTAGCGGGGACTACGAGCAGTACTTC.

The CDR3 spells CASSYGTGAYEQYF. CDR3 DNA: TGTGCCAGCAGCTATGGGACAGGGGCCTACGAGCAGTACTTC. The J gene is TRBJ2-7, the V gene TRBV7-2, with 10 positions matching TRBD1. Germline CDR1 and CDR2: SGHTA and FQGNSA. The V and J ends lost 4 bases and 2 bases, in that order; junction bases with no gene match: 2. The CDR3 length is 14 residues.

The genes are TRBV2 and TRBJ2-2, with D perhaps TRBD1 or TRBD2 (5 bases each). The CDR3 contains 14 residues. V was pared by 6 bases and J by 4 bases, with 12 bases between. Germline loops: CDR1 SNHLY, CDR2 FYNNEI. The CDR3 region has the DNA TGTGCCAGCAGCTGGGACCCCAGCACCGGGGAGCTGTTTTTT. It translates to CASSWDPSTGELFF.

The chain recombines TRBV9 with TRBJ2-5; 9 bases align to TRBD2. The CDR3 totals 16 residues. In germline, CDR1 is SGDLS, CDR2 YYNGEE. With 3 bases clipped from V and 2 bases from J, the junction kept 8 bases outside the gene matches. The CDR3: CASSAYSGGFQETQYF. The CDR3 nucleotides are TGTGCCAGCAGCGCTTATAGCGGGGGCTTTCAAGAGACCCAGTACTTC.

The count of this clone is one. This sequence joins TRBV11-1 and TRBJ2-7; D not certain. Germline V lookup: CDR1 SGHAT, CDR2 FQDESV (reference sequence). Trimming took 2 bases from V and 0 from J, leaving 8 bases between them. The CDR3 consists of 14 residues. The CDR3 DNA is TGTGCCAGCAGCTTAACCCCAAGCTCCTACGAGCAGTACTTC. It encodes CASSLTPSSYEQYF.

This chain connects TRBV6-2 or TRBV6-3 to TRBJ2-4; no definite D call. The V end lost 2 bases, the J end lost 7 bases, and 6 bases lay between the germline ends. This CDR3 is 12 amino acids long. Germline loops: CDR1 MNHEY, CDR2 SVGEGT. The CDR3 nucleotides are TGTGCCAGCAGTTACGGGGTGAACATTCAGTACTTC. Translating gives CASSYGVNIQYF.

The V gene is TRBV3-1 (or the pseudogene TRBV3-2), the J gene TRBJ2-5; 14 bases fit TRBD2. V gave up 1 base and J gave up 4 bases; unmatched junction bases: 8. Germline lookup yields CDR1 LGHDT and CDR2 YNNKEL (reference sequence). This CDR3 region has 18 residues. The CDR3 region is CASSQGLAGGTIRETQYF. The CDR3 DNA reads TGTGCCAGCAGCCAAGGACTAGCGGGGGGGACTATCAGAGAGACCCAGTACTTC.